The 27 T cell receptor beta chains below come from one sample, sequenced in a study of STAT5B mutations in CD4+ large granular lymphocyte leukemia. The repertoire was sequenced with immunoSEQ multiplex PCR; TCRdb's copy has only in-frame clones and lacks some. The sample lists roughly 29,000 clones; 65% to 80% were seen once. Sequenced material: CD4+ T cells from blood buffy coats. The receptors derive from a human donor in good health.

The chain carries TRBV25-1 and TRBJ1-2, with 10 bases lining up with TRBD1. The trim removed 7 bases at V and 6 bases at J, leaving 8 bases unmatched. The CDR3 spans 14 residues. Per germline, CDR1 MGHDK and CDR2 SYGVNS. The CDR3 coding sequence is TGTGCCAGCATCAGCACCGGGACAGGGGATGGCTACACCTTC. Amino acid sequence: CASISTGTGDGYTF.

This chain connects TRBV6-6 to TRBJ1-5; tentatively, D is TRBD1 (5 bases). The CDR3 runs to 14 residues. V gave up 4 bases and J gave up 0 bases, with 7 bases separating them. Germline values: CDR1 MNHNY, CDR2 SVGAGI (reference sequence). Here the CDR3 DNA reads TGTGCCAGCAGTTCGACAGTTAGCAATCAGCCCCAGCATTTT. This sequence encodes CASSSTVSNQPQHF.

CDR3 sequence reads: CASSFDRGGEQYF. In DNA form, the CDR3 reads TGTGCCAGCAGCTTTGACAGGGGTGGCGAGCAGTACTTC. The J gene is TRBJ2-7, the V gene TRBV7-2; TRBD1 matches at 8 bases. The CDR3 is made up of 13 amino acids. The trim removed 3 bases at V and 6 bases at J, leaving 4 bases unmatched. Germline CDR1 reads SGHTA; CDR2 reads FQGNSA.

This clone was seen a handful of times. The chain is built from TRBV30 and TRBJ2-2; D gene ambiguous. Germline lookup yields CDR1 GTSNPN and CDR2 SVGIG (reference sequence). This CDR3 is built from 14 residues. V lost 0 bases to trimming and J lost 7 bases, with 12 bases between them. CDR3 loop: CAWSVHRVYGELFF. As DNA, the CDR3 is TGTGCCTGGAGTGTACATCGGGTATACGGGGAGCTGTTTTTT.

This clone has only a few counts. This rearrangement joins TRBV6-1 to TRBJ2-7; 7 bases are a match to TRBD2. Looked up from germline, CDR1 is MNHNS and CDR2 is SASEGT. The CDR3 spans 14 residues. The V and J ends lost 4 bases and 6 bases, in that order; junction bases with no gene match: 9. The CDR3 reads CASSVSGGGTEQYF. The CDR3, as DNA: TGTGCCAGCAGTGTTTCGGGGGGAGGAACCGAGCAGTACTTC.

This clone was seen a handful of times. The DNA of the CDR3 is TGCGCCAGCGGCGGGACACCCCAGGCGGCAGATACGCAGTATTTT. Translating it yields CASGGTPQAADTQYF. The chain couples TRBV5-1 to TRBJ2-3; TRBD1 or TRBD2 may be the D gene (6 bases each). The CDR3 is made up of 15 amino acids. Trimming stripped 7 bases from V and 4 bases from J, with 19 bases between. The germline gives CDR1 SGHRS, CDR2 YFSETQ.

CDR3 nucleotide sequence: TGTGCCAGCTCACCAAGGCCGGGGACCTCAGGCAATCAGCCCCAGCATTTT. Encoded protein: CASSPRPGTSGNQPQHF. The chain couples TRBV18 to TRBJ1-5, with TRBD1 as a possible D gene (5 bases). Germline lookup yields CDR1 KGHSH and CDR2 LQKENI. This CDR3 region has 17 residues. Trimming pared 2 bases from V and 2 bases from J, leaving 16 bases between. The variable domain in full, completed from reference TRBV18 and TRBJ1-5, reads NAGVMQNPRHLVRRRGQEARLRCSPMKGHSHVYWYRQLPEEGLKFMVYLQKENIIDESGMPKERFSAEFPKEGPSILRIQQVVRGDSAAYFCASSPRPGTSGNQPQHFGDGTRLSIL.

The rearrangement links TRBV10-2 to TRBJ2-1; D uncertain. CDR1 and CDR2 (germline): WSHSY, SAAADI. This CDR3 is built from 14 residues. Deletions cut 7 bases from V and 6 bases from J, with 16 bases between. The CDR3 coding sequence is TGCGCCAGCAAGGTGCGTTTGTTCAGCAATGAGCAGTTCTTC. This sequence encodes CASKVRLFSNEQFF.

The DNA for the CDR3 is TGTGCCAGCAGTGCCTTGGACAGGGGCACAGATACGCAGTATTTT. Protein product: CASSALDRGTDTQYF. This sequence joins TRBV6-4 and TRBJ2-3; 8 bases are shared with TRBD1. Trimming cost V 4 bases and J 1 base; bases outside gene matches: 4. Germline V lookup: CDR1 MRHNA, CDR2 SNTAGT. The CDR3 loop spans 15 amino acids.

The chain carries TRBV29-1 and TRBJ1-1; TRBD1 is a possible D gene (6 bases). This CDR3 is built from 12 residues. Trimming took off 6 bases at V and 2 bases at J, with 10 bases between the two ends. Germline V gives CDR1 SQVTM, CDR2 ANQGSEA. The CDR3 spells CSVYRVNTEAFF. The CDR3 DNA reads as TGCAGCGTATACAGGGTAAACACTGAAGCTTTCTTT.

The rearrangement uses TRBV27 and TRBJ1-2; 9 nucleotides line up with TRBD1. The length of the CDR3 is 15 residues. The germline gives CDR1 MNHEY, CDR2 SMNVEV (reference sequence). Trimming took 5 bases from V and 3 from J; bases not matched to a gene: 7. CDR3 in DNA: TGTGCCAGCAGTATTACAGGGGGCATGCACTATGGCTACACCTTC. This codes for CASSITGGMHYGYTF.

The CDR3 region has the DNA TGTGCCAGCAGCTTAGCCCTTCTTAGCGGGAGTTTCGCCGGGGAGCTGTTTTTT. It is translated as CASSLALLSGSFAGELFF. The chain has TRBV7-2 and TRBJ2-2; 9 bases line up with TRBD2. From germline, CDR1 is SGHTA and CDR2 FQGNSA. J was trimmed by 6 bases and V by 0 bases; bases with no gene match: 11. The CDR3 loop spans 18 amino acids.

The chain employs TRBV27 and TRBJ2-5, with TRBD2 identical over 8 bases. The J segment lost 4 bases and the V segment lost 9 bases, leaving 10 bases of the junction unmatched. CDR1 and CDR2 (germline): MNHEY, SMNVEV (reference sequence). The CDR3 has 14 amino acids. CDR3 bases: TGTGCCAGTAATAGCGGGACGGGTCCAGAGACCCAGTACTTC. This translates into CASNSGTGPETQYF.

The CDR3: CARSFPAGQGVGTQYF. CDR3 sequence (DNA): TGTGCCAGAAGCTTTCCCGCGGGACAGGGAGTTGGAACCCAGTACTTC. This chain links TRBV5-3 with TRBJ2-5, with 9 bases that match TRBD1. TRBV5-3 is flagged as an ORF with uncertain function. The junction had 13 bases not matched to a gene; V was cut back by 2 bases and J by 8 bases. The CDR3 runs 16 residues.

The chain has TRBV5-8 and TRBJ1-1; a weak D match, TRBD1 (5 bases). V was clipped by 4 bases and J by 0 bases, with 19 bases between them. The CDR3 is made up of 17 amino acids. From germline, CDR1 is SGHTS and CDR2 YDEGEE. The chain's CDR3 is CASSLYETRVMNTEAFF. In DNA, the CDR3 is TGTGCCAGCAGCCTTTACGAGACCAGGGTGATGAACACTGAAGCTTTCTTT.

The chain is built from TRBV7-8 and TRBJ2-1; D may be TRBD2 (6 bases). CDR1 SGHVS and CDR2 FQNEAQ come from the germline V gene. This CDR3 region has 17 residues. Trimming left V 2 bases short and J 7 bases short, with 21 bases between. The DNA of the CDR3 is TGTGCCAGCAGCTTAAGGGCCCTAGCGAATGTTTGGAATGAGCAGTTCTTC. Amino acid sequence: CASSLRALANVWNEQFF.

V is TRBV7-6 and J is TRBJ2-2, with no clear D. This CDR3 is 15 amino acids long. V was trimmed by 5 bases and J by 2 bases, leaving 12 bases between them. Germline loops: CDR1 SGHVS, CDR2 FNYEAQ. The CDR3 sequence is CASSLLSVNTGELFF. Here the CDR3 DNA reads TGTGCCAGCAGCCTGCTATCGGTTAACACCGGGGAGCTGTTTTTT.

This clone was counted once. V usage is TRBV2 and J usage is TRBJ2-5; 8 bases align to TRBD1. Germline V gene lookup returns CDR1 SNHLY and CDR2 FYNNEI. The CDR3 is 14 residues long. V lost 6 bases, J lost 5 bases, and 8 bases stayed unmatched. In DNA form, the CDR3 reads TGTGCCAGCAGCCGCCCGCAGGGGGCTGAGACCCAGTACTTC. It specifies CASSRPQGAETQYF.

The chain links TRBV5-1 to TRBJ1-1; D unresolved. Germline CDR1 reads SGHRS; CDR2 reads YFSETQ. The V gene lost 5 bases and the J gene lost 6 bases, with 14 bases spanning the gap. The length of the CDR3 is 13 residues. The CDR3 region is CASRLTVTAEAFF. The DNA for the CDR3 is TGCGCCAGCAGGTTAACAGTAACTGCTGAAGCTTTCTTT.

CDR3 DNA: TGTGCCAGCAGCTTAGTAGGGCAAACTAGCAATGAGCAGTTCTTC. This encodes CASSLVGQTSNEQFF. V is TRBV7-3 and J is TRBJ2-1; D might be TRBD2 (5 bases). Germline V gene sequence: CDR1 SGHTA, CDR2 FQGTGA. Trimming removed 2 bases from V and 6 bases from J, with 14 bases in between. CDR3 length: 15 amino acids.

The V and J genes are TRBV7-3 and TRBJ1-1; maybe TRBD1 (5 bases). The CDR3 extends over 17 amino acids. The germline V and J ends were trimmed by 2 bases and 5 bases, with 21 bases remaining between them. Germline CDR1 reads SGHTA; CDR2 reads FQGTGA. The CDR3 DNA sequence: TGTGCCAGCAGCTTAGGGCGGGGACCTCCTCTGTCGACTGAAGCTTTCTTT. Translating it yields CASSLGRGPPLSTEAFF.

CDR3 nucleotides: TGTGCCAGCTCACTCCAGGGAGACCAGCCCCAGCATTTT. Its translation is CASSLQGDQPQHF. The rearrangement links TRBV18 to TRBJ1-5; D is perhaps TRBD1 (5 bases). Germline CDR1 and CDR2: KGHSH and LQKENI. The CDR3 covers 13 residues. Trimming stripped 4 bases from V and 7 bases from J, with 11 bases between.

The CDR3 DNA sequence: TGTGCCAGCAGTTCGCCGAAACAGGCACCCTCCTACGAGCAGTACTTC. Translated: CASSSPKQAPSYEQYF. The rearrangement uses TRBV6-9 and TRBJ2-5, with D possibly matching TRBD1 (5 bases). Judging by the DNA end, TRBJ2-7 fits better; the J call may be wrong. This CDR3 spans 16 amino acids. Germline CDR1 reads MNHGY; CDR2 reads SVAAGI.

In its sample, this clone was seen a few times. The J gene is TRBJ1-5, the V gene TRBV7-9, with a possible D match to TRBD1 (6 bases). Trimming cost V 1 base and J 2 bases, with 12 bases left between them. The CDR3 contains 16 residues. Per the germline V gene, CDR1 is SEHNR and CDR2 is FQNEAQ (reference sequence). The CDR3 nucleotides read TGTGCCAGCAGCTTAGGGGCAGGGGACGGCAATCAGCCCCAGCATTTT. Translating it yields CASSLGAGDGNQPQHF. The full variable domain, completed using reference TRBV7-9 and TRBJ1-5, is DTGVSQNPRHKITKRGQNVTFRCDPISEHNRLYWYRQTLGQGPEFLTYFQNEAQLEKSRLLSDRFSAERPKGSFSTLEIQRTEQGDSAMYLCASSLGAGDGNQPQHFGDGTRLSIL.

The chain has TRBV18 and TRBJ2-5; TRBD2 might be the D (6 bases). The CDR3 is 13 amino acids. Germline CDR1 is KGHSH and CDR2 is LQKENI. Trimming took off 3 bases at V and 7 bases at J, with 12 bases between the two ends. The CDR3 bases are TGTGCCAGCTCACCTGCTGACGGGGGGACCCAGTACTTC. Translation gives CASSPADGGTQYF.

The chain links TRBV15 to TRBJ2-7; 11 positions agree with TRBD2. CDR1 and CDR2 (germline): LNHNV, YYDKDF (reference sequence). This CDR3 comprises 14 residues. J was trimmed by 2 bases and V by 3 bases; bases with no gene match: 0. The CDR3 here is CATSRTSGTYEQYF. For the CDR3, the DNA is TGTGCCACCAGCAGGACTAGCGGGACCTACGAGCAGTACTTC. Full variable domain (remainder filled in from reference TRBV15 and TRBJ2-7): DAMVIQNPRYQVTQFGKPVTLSCSQTLNHNVMYWYQQKSSQAPKLLFHYYDKDFNNEADTPDNFQSRRPNTSFCFLDIRSPGLGDTAMYLCATSRTSGTYEQYFGPGTRLTVT.

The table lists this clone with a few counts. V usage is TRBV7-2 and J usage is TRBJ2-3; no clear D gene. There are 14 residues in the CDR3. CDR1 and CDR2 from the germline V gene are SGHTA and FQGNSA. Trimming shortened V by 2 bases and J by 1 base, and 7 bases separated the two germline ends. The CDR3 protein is CASSLRWGTDTQYF. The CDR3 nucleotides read TGTGCCAGCAGCTTACGGTGGGGCACAGATACGCAGTATTTT.